These 20 T cell receptor beta chains came from one sample sequenced in a study of blood T cell repertoires in COVID-19. Measured with immunoSEQ multiplex PCR; TCRdb has only the in-frame clones, and not every one. The table lists roughly 160,000 clones, 70% to 80% of them singletons. Sequencing was carried out using PBMCs or T cells enriched from blood (not recorded which). Source of these receptors: a woman in her 70s in a cohort exposed to, infected with or recovered from COVID-19 (not recorded which).

The gene calls are TRBV6-1 and TRBJ1-2, with no clear D. Germline V lookup: CDR1 MNHNS, CDR2 SASEGT. This CDR3 contains 13 residues. Trimming removed 3 bases at V and 4 bases at J, with 9 bases between. The DNA for the CDR3 is TGTGCCAGCAGTGATCGGGGATTCTATGGCTACACCTTC. As protein: CASSDRGFYGYTF.

J is TRBJ1-1 and V is TRBV11-3, with TRBD1 identical over 8 bases. J lost 4 bases, V lost 0 bases, and 1 base had no gene match. The CDR3 is 14 amino acids. Germline CDR1 SGHNT, CDR2 YENEEA. The CDR3 DNA reads as TGTGCCAGCAGCTTAGATACAGGGGGCACTGAAGCTTTCTTT. Translating it yields CASSLDTGGTEAFF.

This chain uses TRBV20-1 with TRBJ2-6; TRBD2 is a possible D gene (5 bases). V dropped 3 bases and J dropped 2 bases, with 20 bases sitting between them. CDR3 size: 18 residues. Germline CDR1 and CDR2: DFQATT and SNEGSKA (reference sequence). The chain's CDR3 is CSASRDPLGAAGANVLTF. CDR3 bases: TGCAGTGCTAGTCGCGACCCCCTCGGAGCGGCTGGGGCCAACGTCCTGACTTTC.

This chain links TRBV6-5 with TRBJ1-5; no clear D. In germline, CDR1 is MNHEY, CDR2 SVGAGI. The CDR3 has 14 amino acids. V lost 3 bases and J lost 6, with 12 bases in between. In DNA, the CDR3 is TGTGCCAGCAGTTATACTACGGAAGGTCAGCCCCAGCATTTT. Translating gives CASSYTTEGQPQHF.

This clone showed up just once. The CDR3 DNA sequence: TGTGCCAGCAGTTTTCGGGAAAAACTGTTTTTT. As protein: CASSFREKLFF. The chain couples TRBV28 to TRBJ1-4; D uncertain. This CDR3 contains 11 residues. The germline CDR1 and CDR2 sequences are MDHEN and SYDVKM. Trimming left V 3 bases short and J 8 bases short, with 4 bases between.

The chain uses TRBV29-1 and TRBJ1-4, with unresolved D. The CDR3 loop spans 13 amino acids. The germline CDR1 and CDR2 sequences are SQVTM and ANQGSEA. The V end was cut by 6 bases, the J end by 7 bases, with 15 bases between. The CDR3 DNA is TGCAGCGTGGGAGAACAGACTGGTGAAAAACTGTTTTTT. Its protein product is CSVGEQTGEKLFF.

The chain is built from TRBV28 and TRBJ2-1, with D possibly matching TRBD2 (5 bases). There are 12 residues in the CDR3. CDR1 and CDR2 from the germline V gene are MDHEN and SYDVKM. The V end was cut by 3 bases, the J end by 7 bases, with 7 bases between. The CDR3 DNA is TGTGCCAGCAGTTTTGAGGGAAATGAGCAGTTCTTC. This encodes CASSFEGNEQFF.

The rearrangement links TRBV6-5 to TRBJ2-3; weak D call: TRBD2 (5 bases). V was shortened by 10 bases and J by 1 base, with 6 bases between the two germline ends. The CDR3 runs to 11 residues. From germline, CDR1 is MNHEY and CDR2 SVGAGI. This CDR3 reads CATRGTDTQYF. CDR3 DNA sequence: TGTGCCACGAGGGGCACAGATACGCAGTATTTT.

J is TRBJ1-2 and V is TRBV28; the match to TRBD1 covers 7 bases. The CDR3 contains 15 residues. V lost 5 bases to trimming and J lost 5 bases; unmatched junction nucleotides: 11. CDR1 and CDR2 (germline): MDHEN, SYDVKM. CDR3 residues: CASSLRGANHYGYTF. CDR3 in DNA: TGTGCCAGCAGTCTCAGGGGGGCCAACCATTATGGCTACACCTTC.

The chain is built from TRBV11-3 and TRBJ2-5; possibly TRBD2 for D (6 bases). Germline CDR1 is SGHNT and CDR2 is YENEEA. The V end lost 5 bases, the J end lost 5 bases, and 15 bases lay between the germline ends. CDR3 length equals 14 residues. The CDR3 loop is CASSRSGGLETQYF. CDR3 coding DNA: TGTGCCAGCAGCCGCTCCGGGGGTTTGGAGACCCAGTACTTC.

The CDR3 sequence: CASSPSGYGYTF. The CDR3 nucleotides are TGTGCCAGCAGCCCCTCGGGGTATGGCTACACCTTC. This rearrangement joins TRBV3-1 (or the pseudogene TRBV3-2) to TRBJ1-2; D not certain. CDR3 length: 12 amino acids. Germline V lookup: CDR1 LGHDT, CDR2 YNNKEL (reference sequence). Trimming shortened V by 4 bases and J by 5 bases, and 8 bases separated the two germline ends.

The rearrangement joins TRBV28 to TRBJ1-1; D unresolved. V lost 5 bases to trimming and J lost 6 bases, with 4 bases between them. CDR1 MDHEN and CDR2 SYDVKM come from the germline V gene. CDR3 length: 10 amino acids. The CDR3 DNA reads TGTGCCAGCAGTCTCTCTGAAGCTTTCTTT. This sequence encodes CASSLSEAFF.

The chain is built from TRBV28 and TRBJ2-3; TRBD2 matches at 7 bases. The germline CDR1 and CDR2 sequences are MDHEN and SYDVKM. The V and J ends lost 3 bases and 3 bases, in that order; junction bases with no gene match: 6. CDR3 length: 15 residues. CDR3 residues: CASSFGGEGTDTQYF. The CDR3 nucleotides read TGTGCCAGCAGTTTTGGGGGGGAGGGGACAGATACGCAGTATTTT.

This rearrangement joins TRBV28 to TRBJ1-2; 12 positions match TRBD1. CDR3 length: 15 residues. The germline V gene encodes CDR1 MDHEN and CDR2 SYDVKM. Trimming at V came to 5 bases and at J to 6 bases, leaving 7 bases not matched to a gene. CDR3 loop: CASSDTGTGGHGYTF. The DNA of the CDR3 is TGTGCCAGCAGTGATACCGGGACAGGGGGCCATGGCTACACCTTC.

The chain carries TRBV25-1 and TRBJ1-1; D is possibly TRBD1 (5 bases). CDR1 MGHDK and CDR2 SYGVNS come from the germline V gene. V was shortened by 5 bases and J by 3 bases, with 16 bases between the two germline ends. The CDR3 is made up of 15 amino acids. DNA of the CDR3: TGTGCCAGCAGTAACACGCGGTCGGGGGACACTGAAGCTTTCTTT. This sequence encodes CASSNTRSGDTEAFF.

The chain recombines TRBV11-2 with TRBJ1-1; possibly TRBD1 for D (6 bases). The CDR3 is made up of 14 amino acids. Germline values: CDR1 SGHAT, CDR2 FQNNGV. V was clipped by 5 bases and J by 2 bases, with 12 bases between them. As DNA, the CDR3 is TGTGCCAGCAGCGACGGGGGGCCTAACACTGAAGCTTTCTTT. Its translation: CASSDGGPNTEAFF.

This chain connects TRBV28 to TRBJ1-2; perhaps TRBD1 as D (5 bases). The CDR3 loop spans 13 amino acids. Germline lookup yields CDR1 MDHEN and CDR2 SYDVKM. Trimming took 3 bases from V and 3 from J, leaving 8 bases between them. The CDR3 nucleotides are TGTGCCAGCAGTTTCGGCAGGGACTATGGCTACACCTTC. This translates into CASSFGRDYGYTF.

In its sample, this clone was seen once. The chain joins TRBV19 to TRBJ1-1; possibly TRBD1 for D (5 bases). The CDR3 runs to 16 residues. Trimming took off 9 bases at V and 0 bases at J, with 20 bases between the two ends. The V gene's germline CDR1 is LNHDA and CDR2 SQIVND (reference sequence). The CDR3 sequence is CASKRQNEPMNTEAFF. The CDR3 bases are TGTGCCAGCAAGAGACAGAATGAGCCCATGAACACTGAAGCTTTCTTT. Variable domain in full (rest from reference TRBV19 and TRBJ1-1): DGGITQSPKYLFRKEGQNVTLSCEQNLNHDAMYWYRQDPGQGLRLIYYSQIVNDFQKGDIAEGYSVSREKKESFPLTVTSAQKNPTAFYLCASKRQNEPMNTEAFFGQGTRLTVV.

The chain couples TRBV19 to TRBJ2-7; TRBD1 agrees at 7 bases. Germline V CDR1 and CDR2: LNHDA, SQIVND (reference sequence). This CDR3 region has 14 residues. The V segment lost 4 bases and the J segment 2 bases; nucleotides outside the gene matches: 5. This CDR3 is CASSTTGIPYEQYF. The CDR3 DNA reads TGTGCCAGTAGTACGACAGGGATTCCCTACGAGCAGTACTTC.

The genes are TRBV29-1 and TRBJ2-5; TRBD1 agrees at 9 bases. CDR3 length: 14 residues. Germline V lookup: CDR1 SQVTM, CDR2 ANQGSEA. The CDR3 nucleotides are TGCAGTGTATTAAGGGACAGGGTAGGGGAGACCCAGTACTTC. Translated: CSVLRDRVGETQYF.